The 7 T cell receptor beta chains listed next were all sequenced from one sample in a study of early T cells in non-severe SARS-CoV-2 infection. MiXCR was run by TCRdb on the 5' RACE reads, yielding one entry per CDR3 protein. The profile shows 61,000 or so distinct CDR3 sequences, around 13% of them singletons. This specimen was whole blood, taken at baseline. The receptors derive from an adult who was a healthcare worker with PCR-confirmed SARS-CoV-2 infection or an uninfected control (not recorded which). The donor label of this sample is uncertain.

This clonotype was observed a handful of times. Germline is not matched at one junction end, which may reflect a read error. As DNA, the CDR3 is TGTGCCAGCAGCTTAGCGCTAGAGGACAGGACTGATTTT. Its protein is CASSLALEDRTDF. This chain joins TRBV7-2 and TRBJ1-3; 7 bases line up with TRBD1. CDR1 is SGHTA and CDR2 is FQGNSA in the germline V gene. This CDR3 region has 13 residues.

Only a few counts were recorded for this clonotype. V is TRBV15 and J is TRBJ1-2, with D tentatively TRBD1 (5 bases). The germline V gene has CDR1 LNHNV and CDR2 YYDKDF (reference sequence). The V gene lost 0 bases and the J gene lost 5 bases, with 13 bases spanning the gap. This CDR3 is built from 15 residues. CDR3 sequence (DNA): TGTGCCACCAGCAGAGATCTACCGACAGCTTATGGCTACACCTTC. Encoded protein: CATSRDLPTAYGYTF.

The chain employs TRBV9 and TRBJ2-6; either TRBD1 or TRBD2 may fit D (5 bases each). Trimming took 3 bases from V and 4 from J, leaving 11 bases between them. Germline V CDR1 and CDR2: SGDLS, YYNGEE. The CDR3 is 15 residues long. This CDR3 reads CASSEEGIGANVLTF. CDR3 bases: TGTGCCAGCAGCGAAGAGGGGATAGGGGCCAACGTCCTGACTTTC.

This clonotype has more than one count but fewer than ten. The rearrangement links TRBV5-6 to TRBJ1-2, with 8 bases identical to TRBD1. This CDR3 spans 15 amino acids. CDR1 is SGHDT, CDR2 YYEEEE, per germline. The V and J ends lost 1 base and 6 bases, in that order; junction bases with no gene match: 8. As DNA, the CDR3 is TGTGCCAGCAGCTTGTACCGCAGGGGGCGGAATGGCTACACCTTC. Residues: CASSLYRRGRNGYTF. Complete variable domain (other parts from reference TRBV5-6 and TRBJ1-2): DAGVTQSPTHLIKTRGQQVTLRCSPKSGHDTVSWYQQALGQGPQFIFQYYEEEERQRGNFPDRFSGHQFPNYSSELNVNALLLGDSALYLCASSLYRRGRNGYTFGSGTRLTVV.

This clonotype has a handful of counts. CDR3 loop: CASRDRRTGYTF. The CDR3 nucleotides read TGTGCCAGTCGAGACCGGCGGACGGGCTACACCTTC. The chain is built from TRBV19 and TRBJ1-2; D is ambiguous. The ends were cut back, 8 bases at V and 8 bases at J, with 15 bases in the middle. Germline V gene sequence: CDR1 LNHDA, CDR2 SQIVND (reference sequence). The CDR3 covers 12 residues.

This clonotype was seen repeatedly, ten times or more. The CDR3, as DNA: TGTGCCAGCAACGGGGACGGCGGCATGAACACTGAAGCTTTCTTT. Translated: CASNGDGGMNTEAFF. The V call is TRBV6-6, the J call TRBJ1-1; tentatively, D is TRBD1 (5 bases). V dropped 7 bases and J dropped 0 bases, with 15 bases sitting between them. Germline CDR1 and CDR2: MNHNY and SVGAGI (reference sequence). This CDR3 has 15 residues.

The chain is built from TRBV11-2 and TRBJ2-6; no clear D. This CDR3 is 16 amino acids long. Germline V gene sequence: CDR1 SGHAT, CDR2 FQNNGV. The V and J ends lost 3 bases and 0 bases respectively, with 9 bases between them. The CDR3 region is CASSFNPFSGANVLTF. CDR3 in DNA: TGTGCCAGCAGCTTCAACCCTTTCTCTGGGGCCAACGTCCTGACTTTC.